This section outlines one T cell receptor beta chain sequence together with its context. The data were obtained in a study of OX40 agonist ivuxolimab in advanced cancers. Germline V lookup: CDR1 SGHTA, CDR2 FQGTGA. The CDR3 consists of 14 residues. Deletions cut 2 bases from V and 2 bases from J, with 8 bases between. Only in-frame clones appear in the TCRdb table, and some are missing; sequencing was by immunoSEQ multiplex PCR. The sample lists 5,500 to 7,500 clones; less than 85% were seen once. Sequencing was performed on CD4+ or CD8+ T cells sorted from blood, taken in a trial of the OX40 agonist ivuxolimab. The V gene is TRBV7-3, the J gene TRBJ2-3; D call uncertain. This clonotype originated in an adult with an advanced solid tumor such as melanoma, head and neck, liver or kidney cancer. The CDR3 spells CASSLWPLTDTQYF. In DNA, the CDR3 is TGTGCCAGCAGCTTATGGCCGCTCACAGATACGCAGTATTTT.